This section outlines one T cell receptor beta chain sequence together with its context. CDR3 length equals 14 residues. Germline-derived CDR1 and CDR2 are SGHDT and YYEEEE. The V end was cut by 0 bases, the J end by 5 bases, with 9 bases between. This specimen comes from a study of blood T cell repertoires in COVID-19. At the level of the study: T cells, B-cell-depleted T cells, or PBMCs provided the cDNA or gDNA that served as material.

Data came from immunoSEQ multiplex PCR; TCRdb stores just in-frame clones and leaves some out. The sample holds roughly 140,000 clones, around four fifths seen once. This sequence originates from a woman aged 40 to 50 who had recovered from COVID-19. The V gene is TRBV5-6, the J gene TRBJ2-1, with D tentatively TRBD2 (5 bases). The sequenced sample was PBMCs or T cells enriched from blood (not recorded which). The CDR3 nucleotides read TGTGCCAGCAGCTTGGCCGTTAGCGACAATGAGCAGTTCTTC. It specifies CASSLAVSDNEQFF.